This T cell receptor beta chain comes out of a study of cytomegalovirus exposure and HLA in healthy donors. This PCR relied on a set of 60 Vbeta primers and 13 Jbeta primers. Measured with immunoSEQ multiplex PCR; TCRdb has only the in-frame clones, and not every one. Here the sample spans about 180,000 clones, approximately 80% being singletons. This CDR3 has 13 amino acids. Unmatched junction bases numbered 9, after V lost 3 bases and J lost 13 bases. Germline-derived CDR1 and CDR2 are LNHDA and SQIVND (reference sequence). In its sample, this clone was seen once. This receptor was identified in a woman between 50 and 59 years old in good health and CMV-seronegative. The material sequenced was PBMCs. The V gene is TRBV19, the J gene TRBJ2-1, with TRBD2 matching 7 bases. The CDR3 coding sequence is TGTGCCAGTAGTATCACGGCCGCGGGAGTACAGTTCTTC. It encodes CASSITAAGVQFF.